A selection of T cell receptor beta chains follows, all from one sample in a study of blood T cell repertoires in COVID-19. Data came from immunoSEQ multiplex PCR; TCRdb stores just in-frame clones and leaves some out. The sample carries 35,000 to 45,000 clones, more than 75% recorded once. Sequencing input: peripheral blood. The receptor source for this set is an older woman in a cohort sampled during active COVID-19. The CDR3 runs from the conserved cysteine through the conserved F or W.

cdr3_aa,v_call,j_call
CASSSSAKNIQYF,TRBV7-2,TRBJ2-4
CASSPPNGQEGGPQHF,TRBV18,TRBJ1-5
CASSPLAGVGEQYF,TRBV9,TRBJ2-7
CASSPPTGNYGYTF,TRBV3-1/TRBV3-2,TRBJ1-2
CASSPRLAAGETQYF,TRBV11-2,TRBJ2-5
CASKRRQETQYF,TRBV2,TRBJ2-5
CASSQGERGGYGYTF,TRBV4-3,TRBJ1-2
CASSTSAKGAFF,TRBV12-3/TRBV12-4,TRBJ1-1
CASSLSSGGDPGTQYF,TRBV28,TRBJ2-3
CATSDPVAETGETQYF,TRBV24-1,TRBJ2-5
CAISESRQAHNEQFF,TRBV10-3,TRBJ2-1
CASSLGVGDTDTQYF,TRBV5-1,TRBJ2-3
CASSLGGGLGEKLFF,TRBV7-2,TRBJ1-4
CASSPLGLAGGPDTGELFF,TRBV9,TRBJ2-2
CASSFLQGNTGELFF,TRBV5-1,TRBJ2-2
CASSPFGLARVKNIQYF,TRBV19,TRBJ2-4
CASRTGTSGSNEQFF,TRBV19,TRBJ2-1
CASSITPASGGGQHF,TRBV19,TRBJ1-5
CASSGDRALSYEQYF,TRBV10-2,TRBJ2-7
CASSPLDMYNYGYTF,TRBV27,TRBJ1-2
CASSSDRGRGNEQFF,TRBV11-2,TRBJ2-1
CASSLAGPGPQHF,TRBV12-3/TRBV12-4,TRBJ1-5
CASSLAASADTQYF,TRBV7-8,TRBJ2-3
CASSPTAGVTDTQYF,TRBV18,TRBJ2-3
CATRTGLLPNTDTQYF,TRBV19,TRBJ2-3
CASSPDSPTGELFF,TRBV27,TRBJ2-2
CASSPASGSNEQFF,TRBV7-9,TRBJ2-1
CASSQDLGQGFDEQYF,TRBV4-1,TRBJ2-7
CASSPSTRDKNSPLHF,TRBV9,TRBJ1-6
CAWSELAGYNEQFF,TRBV30,TRBJ2-1
CASSPRTSGSNEQFF,TRBV18,TRBJ2-1
CASTFGGNTEAFF,TRBV19,TRBJ1-1
CASSLRPLEQAYNEQFF,TRBV27,TRBJ2-1
CASSQSAPSTGLAAHEQYF,TRBV23-1,TRBJ2-7
CASREHDTGELFF,TRBV9,TRBJ2-2
CASSLRQGLNTEAFF,TRBV5-1,TRBJ1-1
CASSEGTYGDTQYF,TRBV6-1,TRBJ2-3
CASSQVSLAGGPQTQYF,TRBV4-2,TRBJ2-5
CASSHGGSPTGELFF,TRBV4-1,TRBJ2-2
CSVAVSGAGTDTQYF,TRBV29-1,TRBJ2-3
CAARWGGSGEQYF,TRBV6-5,TRBJ2-7
CASSQVSFRMGQYF,TRBV3-1/TRBV3-2,TRBJ2-5
CASSLTTTTNEKLFF,TRBV5-1,TRBJ1-4
CASSVAPTGGTYEQYF,TRBV9,TRBJ2-7